A single sample gave rise to the 3 T cell receptor beta chains below, sequenced in a study of shared clonotypes between healthy human individuals. Only CD45RO-negative cells positively selected for CCR7 counted as naive CD8 cells, so terminally differentiated effector memory CD45RA+ cells were excluded. The table came from immunoSEQ multiplex PCR; TCRdb's copy has only in-frame clones and leaves some out. This repertoire shows about 750,000 clones, more than 85% found once; its top ten account for around 24%. The material sequenced was naive CD8+ T cells sorted from blood. All receptors derive from a man aged 30 to 45 in good health.

The genes are TRBV10-3 and TRBJ2-7; possible D gene TRBD1, 6 bases. Deletions cut 7 bases from V and 1 base from J, with 17 bases between. From germline, CDR1 is ENHRY and CDR2 SYGVKD. The CDR3 loop spans 15 amino acids. The CDR3, as DNA: TGTGCCATCATGTCTTCGGGACAAGGATCCTACGAGCAGTACTTC. Amino acids: CAIMSSGQGSYEQYF.

This chain connects TRBV7-9 to TRBJ2-7; 8 nucleotides match TRBD1. Germline CDR1 is SEHNR and CDR2 is FQNEAQ (reference sequence). The CDR3 totals 15 residues. With 5 bases clipped from V and 3 bases from J, the junction kept 9 bases outside the gene matches. CDR3 sequence: CASSPRQGFNYEQYF. In nucleotides, the CDR3 is TGTGCCAGCAGCCCTAGACAGGGGTTCAACTACGAGCAGTACTTC.

The chain employs TRBV27 and TRBJ2-3; TRBD1 or TRBD2 may be the D gene (5 bases each). V was trimmed by 3 bases and J by 2 bases, leaving 12 bases between them. The CDR3 covers 15 residues. CDR1 MNHEY and CDR2 SMNVEV come from the germline V gene (reference sequence). In DNA, the CDR3 is TGTGCCAGCAGTTTTCTACAGGAGGTCACAGATACGCAGTATTTT. Translating gives CASSFLQEVTDTQYF.